The T cell receptor beta chain described here comes from a study of cytomegalovirus exposure and HLA in healthy donors (dated 2017 in TCRdb). Describing the broader study: According to an earlier analysis of 587 of the donors, some 180 million T cells yielded 117 million unique TCR beta sequences and less than 300 Gb of sequence data. Roughly 300 gigabases of sequencing data and roughly 80 million unique TCR sequences made up an early release that covered approximately 700 HLA-typed donors. Among the roughly 400 genotyped donors, approximately 76% belonged to the genetic ancestry cluster associated with self-reported Caucasian donors. The study aimed to test whether cataloging public T cell receptors could reveal signatures of past pathogen exposure. The study profiled the T cell repertoires of approximately 700 subjects by immunosequencing and related them to cytomegalovirus serostatus. A separate validation cohort of 100 to 150 different subjects was used in addition to the 666-subject first cohort. High-throughput TCR immunosequencing, statistical association of individual TCRs with disease status, and machine learning were combined to predict cytomegalovirus infection status. A later analysis re-examined previously published TCR beta repertoires from around 670 donors and added high-resolution HLA genotyping to investigate patterns of TCR occurrence. In the later analysis, no new phenotypic data were used to find candidate immune exposures; instead, reliance was placed on TCR beta sequences and their occurrence across donors. In an earlier analysis of over 550 of the donors, high-throughput TCR beta sequencing was used to judge whether each TCR beta V gene segment behaved as functional or pseudogenic. Donor age, sex, ethnicity and CMV serostatus were compiled together with the repertoire data. In a later genetic analysis, genome-wide SNP genotypes for about three fifths of the roughly 670 donors were used, and that subset was treated as a discovery cohort. All discovery cohort repertoires had been generated using a single sequencing platform. HLA typing included class I and class II loci at four-digit resolution. Typing coverage varied by locus: about 620-640 donors for A, B, C, DRB1 and DQB1; under 550 for DQA1; approximately 570 for DPA1; 450 to 480 for DPB1. Roughly 5 DR-DQ haplotypes were treated as single units for association and clustering because of strong linkage in the cohort. On average, around 200,000 unique TCR beta nucleotide sequences were sequenced per donor among a few hundred genotyped donors of the cohort, with roughly 18% of those sequences being non-productive. Broader findings and caveats from the paper: Compared with the approximately 720-donor mean, donors in an Asian-associated ancestry cluster had fewer N-insertions in productive TCRs, according to a later genetic analysis. The classifier was reported to diagnose cytomegalovirus status with high specificity and sensitivity in both the original and validation cohorts. In a later analysis, HLA-associated TCR beta chains showed more clonal expansion and lower generation probabilities than non-associated chains that were equally common. The cohort was sequenced for TCR beta chains only, and without alpha or paired-chain data the features that could be detected were limited. When HLA alleles, especially DR and DQ, strongly co-occurred, attributing TCR associations to individual alleles was difficult. In a later analysis, more than 15,000 TCR beta sequences were associated with specific HLA alleles at a false discovery rate of 0.05. In a later analysis, TCR association rates were found to vary across HLA loci, with the most associated TCRs seen for DRB1 alleles and the fewest for HLA-C alleles. Linkage disequilibrium might explain the correlated functional status among segregating V segments, but an unknown experimental factor could not be excluded. Broadly in line with IMGT annotations, most TCR beta V segments showed up in productive rearrangements about 87% or about 30% of the time in an earlier analysis of 587 of the donors. The study gave a list of about 150 TCR beta chains associated with cytomegalovirus. In a later genetic analysis, a missense DCLRE1C variant was associated with V-gene and J-gene trimming of TCR beta chains, and the association was replicated in an independent cohort. A group of highly shared sequence variants was considered likely to be a technical artifact of the sequencing pipeline. Most CMV-associated TCR beta chains appeared to be HLA-restricted in a later analysis, and the HLA associations seemed to be driven largely by CMV exposure. While some public TCRs were present in many individuals, most TCR sequences turned up only very rarely across donors. The earlier analysis of approximately 590 of the donors excluded fewer than 20 rarely observed V segments, including chromosome 9 orphons, because counts were too low. For the cohort, immune exposure information was limited to CMV serostatus. According to the authors, the approach could potentially be generalized to other disease states and immunological phenotypes. A few of the identified cytomegalovirus-associated TCR beta chains were confirmed in vitro to be specific for cytomegalovirus antigens. Because some donors lacked HLA typing at each locus, the association tests relied only on the typed subset. A further reported finding was that TCR beta sequences accurately predicted the HLA-A and HLA-B alleles for most subjects in the first cohort. Roughly uniform sequencing depth across donors was assumed in presence/absence analyses, although this assumption may not hold. According to a later analysis, parvovirus B19, influenza, CMV and Epstein-Barr virus appeared linked to several top co-occurrence clusters.

Turning to this clone: What this receptor recognizes is not known. Per-base qualities were not stored, and no clone one base away is much larger.

The cohort consisted of 600 to 700 healthy bone marrow donors. All cohort members were sampled while nominally healthy, although unrecorded immune exposures were likely present. The donor tested CMV seronegative, placing the donor among the roughly 340 seronegative members of the cohort. Each donor provided a peripheral blood sample, and peripheral blood mononuclear cells were used for TCR beta sequencing. Genomic DNA extraction from the blood cell samples was performed with the Qiagen DNeasy Blood Extraction Kit. Library preparation was by the immunoSEQ multiplex PCR assay. For the multiplex PCR, a mixture combining 60 forward primers for TCR Vbeta segments and 13 reverse primers for TCR Jbeta segments was used. A multiplex PCR assay on genomic DNA amplified the CDR3 region of rearranged TCR beta genes. On the Illumina HiSeq System, the amplified TCR beta libraries were sequenced as 87-base-pair reads. Per the source publication's procedure: A later analysis counted approximately 76 million unique TCR beta chains across the 670 or so repertoires, and around 12 million of these chains were shared by at least two donors. Raw reads were error-corrected and collapsed into unique sequences by a nearest-neighbor algorithm in which closely related sequences were merged to remove PCR and sequencing errors. V, D and J gene segments were assigned by aligning CDR3 sequences to IMGT reference sequences. For a sequence to be retained, at least a six-nucleotide match to both a V gene segment and a J gene segment was required. A rearrangement was called productive if the CDR3 had no stop codons and remained in frame with V and J, and every other rearrangement was called non-productive. Following IMGT convention, CDR3 was defined as the stretch from the second conserved V-encoded cysteine up to the conserved J-encoded phenylalanine. Sequences without an unambiguous match to a single V gene segment were excluded from the earlier analysis of 450 to 650 of the donors. An earlier analysis of roughly 590 of the donors called V segments functional above 56.7% productive rearrangements and segregating when the between-donor standard deviation exceeded 5%. A statistical classification framework was developed to diagnose cytomegalovirus status using the catalog of TCR beta chain sequences. In a later analysis, TCR nucleotide sequences were compared against IMGT/GENE-DB human TR gene sequences so that V and J genes could be assigned. Using the TCRdist pipeline, a later analysis assigned CDR3 sequences along with most-parsimonious VDJ recombination scenarios. In a later analysis, each TCR beta chain was defined by its CDR3 amino acid sequence together with its V-gene family, and reads without a unique V-gene family were excluded. To address suspected cross-contamination and a sequencing artifact, a later analysis removed around 590 highly shared, low-generation-probability nucleotide sequences. A later analysis calculated a clonal expansion index for each public chain from normalized within-repertoire ranks of inferred template counts. In a later analysis, generation probabilities were computed with a VDJ recombination model fitted to out-of-frame rearrangements, and the resulting probabilities were checked against IGoR. In a later analysis, TCR-TCR, TCR-HLA and TCR-CMV co-occurrence was scored with hypergeometric tests, and a repertoire-size bias correction was applied to TCR pairs. A later analysis estimated false discovery rates by permuting HLA or CMV assignments 20 times. In a later analysis, co-occurring TCRs were grouped with DBSCAN, and TCRdist sequence similarity was added when clustering was performed within HLA-allele-positive subsets. Repertoires with fewer than 30,000 or more than 120,000 public chains, plus five repertoires with anomalous nucleotide sharing, were excluded from co-occurrence clustering. Here the immuneACCESS table is served through TCRdb, limited to in-frame sequences with V and J called. Missing clones are a known gap in these copies; in checked studies unresolved V genes cover under half, and the rest lacks a known reason. That table supplies the V and J calls and clone size; D and trimming were determined from the DNA. This sample lists 55,000 or so clones; approximately 70% were detected once. The ten largest make up 2.5% to 3% of the sample.

Source material: PBMCs. The receptor comes from a man in his late teens or twenties in good health and CMV-seronegative.

CDR3 sequence: CATSRDGGQSIYGYTF. DNA sequence: TGTGCCACCAGCAGAGATGGGGGACAGTCCATTTATGGCTACACCTTC. This sequence uses TRBV15 and TRBJ1-2; 7 bases in the junction line up with TRBD1. As encoded in the germline V gene (reference sequence), CDR1 is LNHNV while CDR2 is YYDKDF. The CDR3 contains 16 residues, cysteine and phenylalanine counted. The retained sequence is limited to the CDR3, 48 bases, with the frame set at the first base. At the junction V is shortened by 0 bases and J by 5 bases; bases outside the gene matches: 9. The full variable domain, with segments outside the CDR3 supplied by the reference TRBV15 and TRBJ1-2 proteins, appears as DAMVIQNPRYQVTQFGKPVTLSCSQTLNHNVMYWYQQKSSQAPKLLFHYYDKDFNNEADTPDNFQSRRPNTSFCFLDIRSPGLGDTAMYLCATSRDGGQSIYGYTFGSGTRLTVV.